This paragraph reports one T cell receptor (beta chain). The antigen it recognizes is unknown. One base away there is no much larger clone; base qualities are not given. The study profiled bulk TCR beta-chain repertoires in matched peripheral blood, tumor and adjacent normal breast tissue taken from over 15 patients with early-stage breast cancer. Before surgery, whole blood (about 4.5-11 mL) was collected into EDTA tubes and processed within 2 hours. Peripheral blood mononuclear cells were isolated by Ficoll-Paque centrifugation in SepMate-50 tubes. PBMCs were cryopreserved in aliquots of roughly 1.9 to 4.5 million cells in 90% FBS with roughly 10% DMSO and kept in liquid nitrogen. Genomic DNA was extracted with the Qiagen AllPrep DNA/RNA Mini kit. This entry belongs to a study of early stage breast cancer tumors (TCRdb year 2017). Study-wide context: Of the 15 to 20 invasive breast tumors, 12 to 13 were found to be estrogen receptor-positive, progesterone receptor-positive and HER2-negative. About 65% of the 12 ER+/PR+/HER2- tumors were invasive ductal carcinomas, while the other four were invasive lobular carcinomas. The average read coverage per sample was roughly 9.6-fold. A total of about 2,800,000 templates, representing 1,097,674 unique clonotypes, were detected across all samples. Findings and caveats that apply to the study as a whole: Repertoires from blood resembled normal breast more closely than tumor, and using blood as a reference for each tissue separated tumor from normal in about 85% of the 16 patients. Chain pairing and functional markers such as CD4, CD8 and FOXP3 were not captured by bulk genomic DNA sequencing of unsorted cells. Because the cohort was small, a breakdown by tumor subtype could not be done. Enriched TCRB sequences shared across patients were mostly commonly generated sequences, unlikely to play an important role in the tumor microenvironment. Compared with adjacent normal breast tissue, tumors had higher clonality and around 2.5-fold greater T cell density.

Each sample was amplified in two independent genomic DNA replicates, using 0.4 to 0.6 ug for blood and around 1.5 ug for tumor or normal breast. Following the manufacturer's instructions, the ImmunoSeq Intro kit was used to carry out TCRB sequencing on genomic DNA. Multiplex PCR ran around 32 cycles with proprietary primers and spike-in control sequences for absolute quantification. Single-end 150-bp reads were used to sequence an 87-bp fragment spanning the CDR3 and the flanking V and J genes. Each lane of an Illumina MiSeq using version 3.0 chemistry carried seven multiplexed samples, with two replicates per sample. The study's own analysis went as follows. The vendor's proprietary pipeline processed the raw data and merged both replicates into a single result for each sample. To define clonotypes, the study grouped productive rearrangements that shared the V-gene family, CDR3 amino acid sequence and J-gene segment. Clonality was calculated as 1 minus the normalized Shannon entropy (Pielou evenness) of TCRB abundances. T cell density was estimated as total templates divided by the number of input cells, with the number of input cells inferred from the DNA input amount. Recon was used with default parameters to estimate total repertoire diversity and clonality. Clonotypes with over 0.1% abundance in tumor and at least 32-fold higher abundance in tumor than in normal breast were defined as tumor-enriched. This is the immuneACCESS table as TCRdb keeps it, with only in-frame sequences that have V and J called. A part of the clones is gone; compared with another copy, unresolved V genes explain less than half, and the rest is unexplained. Clonal size and the V and J genes are those of that table, whereas D and trimming came from the DNA. This sample is represented by tens of thousands of clones; around 78% of them were singletons. The ten largest make up just under 3.5% of the sample.

V loses 7 bases of germline sequence and J loses 6 bases, and the interval between the two ends is 15 bases. From a lookup of the germline V gene, CDR1 and CDR2 are WSHSY and SAAADI. Its CDR3 holds 14 amino acids, cysteine through phenylalanine. Left in the record is the CDR3 DNA by itself, 42 bases read in frame from the first base. This receptor was identified in a person aged 40-50 years with breast cancer. The chain is made from TRBV10-2 and TRBJ1-4, with TRBD1 as a weak D call on 5 bases. Sequencing input: blood. The CDR3 in this case is CASMGRGLDEKLFF. The DNA sequence reads TGCGCCAGCATGGGGAGGGGCTTAGATGAAAAACTGTTTTTT.